The subject of this entry is one T cell receptor (beta chain). These data belong to a study of T cell changes during pregnancy in multiple sclerosis. Generated by immunoSEQ multiplex PCR, the TCRdb table keeps only in-frame clones and is missing some. The table has 35,000 to 45,000 clones, roughly 93% seen once. This CDR3 has 17 amino acids. Germline V lookup: CDR1 PRHDT, CDR2 FYEKMQ (reference sequence). Trimming took 5 bases from V and 7 from J; bases not matched to a gene: 10. This TCR was sampled from a female donor with multiple sclerosis, enrolled in a pregnancy study. The chain couples TRBV13 to TRBJ2-1; 14 positions agree with TRBD2. Sequences were derived from CD4+ T cells from peripheral blood mononuclear cells, sampled in the first trimester of pregnancy. The CDR3 DNA follows: TGTGCCAGCAGCCGGACTAGCGGGAGGCCGATGGGAAATGAGCAGTTCTTC. Translated: CASSRTSGRPMGNEQFF.